These 16 T cell receptor beta chains were all obtained from the same sample, sequenced in a study of blood T cell repertoires in COVID-19. Profiling relied on immunoSEQ multiplex PCR, and the TCRdb table lists in-frame clones only, not all of them. The sample lists approximately 200,000 clones, 84% occurring once. Input material: peripheral blood. Receptors were obtained from a woman aged 80 or over with COVID-19, enrolled during active disease.

The V call is TRBV5-1, the J call TRBJ1-1, with D unresolved. V gave up 0 bases and J gave up 1 base, with 13 bases separating them. Germline V lookup: CDR1 SGHRS, CDR2 YFSETQ. The length of the CDR3 is 16 residues. The CDR3 is CASSLAVLSGNTEAFF. CDR3 sequence (DNA): TGCGCCAGCAGCTTGGCCGTATTATCGGGGAACACTGAAGCTTTCTTT.

CDR3 nucleotides: TGCGCCAGCAGCTTCGGGGCGGGAGGCACCGGGGAGCTGTTTTTT. This codes for CASSFGAGGTGELFF. The rearrangement uses TRBV5-1 and TRBJ2-2; 8 nucleotides align to TRBD2. V gave up 2 bases and J gave up 4 bases; unmatched junction bases: 4. Germline CDR1 reads SGHRS; CDR2 reads YFSETQ. The CDR3 runs to 15 residues.

This clone was seen a few times. This chain connects TRBV15 to TRBJ2-2; 10 nucleotides align to TRBD1. The J segment lost 0 bases and the V segment lost 3 bases, leaving 1 base of the junction unmatched. This CDR3 has 16 residues. Germline-derived CDR1 and CDR2 are LNHNV and YYDKDF (reference sequence). The CDR3: CATSRGTGANTGELFF. Here the CDR3 DNA reads TGTGCCACCAGCAGGGGGACAGGGGCGAACACCGGGGAGCTGTTTTTT. Full variable domain (missing parts from reference TRBV15 and TRBJ2-2): DAMVIQNPRYQVTQFGKPVTLSCSQTLNHNVMYWYQQKSSQAPKLLFHYYDKDFNNEADTPDNFQSRRPNTSFCFLDIRSPGLGDTAMYLCATSRGTGANTGELFFGEGSRLTVL.

The chain is built from TRBV3-1 (or the pseudogene TRBV3-2) and TRBJ1-4; TRBD1 might be the D (5 bases). The germline V and J ends were trimmed by 1 base and 8 bases, with 17 bases remaining between them. CDR1 and CDR2 from the germline V gene are LGHDT and YNNKEL (reference sequence). The CDR3 extends over 16 amino acids. This chain's CDR3 is CASSQVTGRGGEKLFF. CDR3 coding DNA: TGTGCCAGCAGCCAAGTAACAGGTCGGGGAGGAGAAAAACTGTTTTTT.

This chain links TRBV3-1 (or the pseudogene TRBV3-2) with TRBJ2-7; D remains unclear. Trimming cost V 2 bases and J 5 bases, with 10 bases left between them. Germline V lookup: CDR1 LGHDT, CDR2 YNNKEL (reference sequence). The CDR3 has 13 amino acids. CDR3: CASSQTEANEQYF. The DNA for the CDR3 is TGTGCCAGCAGCCAAACAGAAGCTAACGAGCAGTACTTC.

Concerning this clone: The sample contains more than one DNA sequence encoding this CDR3. The genes are TRBV6-5 and TRBJ2-3; a possible D gene is TRBD2 (5 bases). The CDR3 runs to 13 residues. Trimming removed 7 bases at V and 3 bases at J, with 11 bases between. Germline lookup yields CDR1 MNHEY and CDR2 SVGAGI. The chain's CDR3 is CASTPPGTDTQYF. As DNA, the CDR3 is TGTGCCAGCACCCCGCCGGGGACAGATACGCAGTATTTT.

The CDR3 coding sequence is TGTGCCAGCTCGCCCTACAGTGAAGCTTTCTTT. Translated: CASSPYSEAFF. The chain uses TRBV12-3 or TRBV12-4 and TRBJ1-1; unclear D gene. Trimming cost V 8 bases and J 7 bases, with 11 bases left between them. The CDR3 consists of 11 residues.

J is TRBJ1-4 and V is TRBV18, with TRBD1 matching 8 bases. Trimming at V came to 3 bases and at J to 8 bases, leaving 5 bases not matched to a gene. CDR3 length: 14 amino acids. The germline V gene has CDR1 KGHSH and CDR2 LQKENI. The CDR3 DNA follows: TGTGCCAGCTCACCCGGACAGGGTCGGGAAAAACTGTTTTTT. It translates to CASSPGQGREKLFF.

CDR3 in amino acids: CASLAIRVRFYEQYF. CDR3 DNA sequence: TGTGCCAGCCTGGCCATTCGGGTGCGGTTCTACGAGCAGTACTTC. V is TRBV28 and J is TRBJ2-7; D call uncertain. The CDR3 totals 15 residues. Germline CDR1 reads MDHEN; CDR2 reads SYDVKM. Between the trimmed V and J ends, which lost 8 bases and 3 bases, there was a span of 20 bases.

This clone was counted between two and nine times. The chain carries TRBV11-2 and TRBJ1-1; D is uncertain. This CDR3 contains 13 residues. Germline CDR1 SGHAT, CDR2 FQNNGV. V shed 4 bases and J shed 4 bases, with 10 bases lying between them. Here the CDR3 DNA reads TGTGCCAGCAGCTCTCAGGCGGGCACTGAAGCTTTCTTT. Protein sequence: CASSSQAGTEAFF.

V gene TRBV11-2 combines with J gene TRBJ1-1; D not certain. The V gene lost 0 bases and the J gene lost 5 bases, with 10 bases spanning the gap. Germline V gene data show CDR1 as SGHAT and CDR2 as FQNNGV. CDR3 length equals 14 residues. The CDR3: CASSLEVARTEAFF. For the CDR3, the DNA is TGTGCCAGCAGCTTAGAAGTGGCTAGGACTGAAGCTTTCTTT.

The chain is built from TRBV7-2 and TRBJ2-4; a possible D gene is TRBD2 (6 bases). V lost 5 bases to trimming and J lost 2 bases, with 16 bases between them. This CDR3 comprises 16 residues. Germline V gene data show CDR1 as SGHTA and CDR2 as FQGNSA. CDR3 coding DNA: TGTGCCAGCAGCCAGGATCGGAGGGTCACCAAAAACATTCAGTACTTC. Translation: CASSQDRRVTKNIQYF.

The chain combines TRBV10-2 with TRBJ1-2; D is unresolved. V was trimmed by 6 bases and J by 1 base, leaving 3 bases between them. The V gene's germline CDR1 is WSHSY and CDR2 SAAADI. There are 11 residues in the CDR3. The CDR3 here is CASSNNYGYTF. The CDR3 DNA reads as TGCGCCAGCAGCAATAACTATGGCTACACCTTC.

The rearrangement joins TRBV6-5 to TRBJ1-1, with TRBD1 as a possible D gene (5 bases). Between the trimmed V and J ends, which lost 6 bases and 5 bases, there was a span of 10 bases. The V gene's germline CDR1 is MNHEY and CDR2 SVGAGI. There are 12 residues in the CDR3. CDR3 region: CASSDRGTEAFF. The CDR3 nucleotides read TGTGCCAGCAGCGACCGGGGGACTGAAGCTTTCTTT.

The CDR3: CASGRTNEKLFF. The DNA of the CDR3 is TGTGCCAGCGGGCGAACTAATGAAAAACTGTTTTTT. The rearrangement links TRBV5-6 to TRBJ1-4; D gene ambiguous. Germline loops: CDR1 SGHDT, CDR2 YYEEEE. V was shortened by 7 bases and J by 1 base, with 5 bases between the two germline ends. CDR3 length: 12 residues.

The rearrangement uses TRBV7-6 and TRBJ2-1, with a possible D match to TRBD2 (6 bases). The V end lost 4 bases, the J end lost 5 bases, and 15 bases lay between the germline ends. This CDR3 contains 15 residues. The germline CDR1 and CDR2 sequences are SGHVS and FNYEAQ. The CDR3 nucleotides are TGTGCCAGCAGCTCCGGGCTAGCGTTCAACAATGAGCAGTTCTTC. It encodes CASSSGLAFNNEQFF.